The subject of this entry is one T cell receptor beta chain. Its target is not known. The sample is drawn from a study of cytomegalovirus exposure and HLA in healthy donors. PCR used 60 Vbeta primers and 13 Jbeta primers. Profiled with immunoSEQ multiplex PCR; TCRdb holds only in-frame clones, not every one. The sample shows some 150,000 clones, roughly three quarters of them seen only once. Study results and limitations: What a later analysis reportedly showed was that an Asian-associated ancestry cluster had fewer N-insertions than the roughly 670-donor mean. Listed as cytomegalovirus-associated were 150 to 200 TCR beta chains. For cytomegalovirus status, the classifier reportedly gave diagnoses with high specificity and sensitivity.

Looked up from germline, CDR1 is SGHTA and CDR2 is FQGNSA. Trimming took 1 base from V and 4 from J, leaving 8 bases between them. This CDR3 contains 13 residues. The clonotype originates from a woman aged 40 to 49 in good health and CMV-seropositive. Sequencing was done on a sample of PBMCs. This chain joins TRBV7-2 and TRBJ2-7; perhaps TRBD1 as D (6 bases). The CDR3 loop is CASSLEGGYEQYF. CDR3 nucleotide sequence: TGTGCCAGCAGCTTAGAAGGGGGTTACGAGCAGTACTTC.